The 14 T cell receptor beta chains given below trace back to one sample, sequenced in a study of blood T cell repertoires in COVID-19. Method: immunoSEQ multiplex PCR; TCRdb's copy keeps in-frame clones and lacks some. This sample has 150,000 to 200,000 clones, with 78% found just once. Input material: peripheral blood. The receptors stem from a woman of 80 years or more with active or convalescent COVID-19.

The CDR3 loop reads CASSQLPQGAGNIQYF. The DNA for the CDR3 is TGTGCCAGCAGCCAACTCCCACAGGGGGCGGGAAACATTCAGTACTTC. The rearrangement links TRBV3-1 (or the pseudogene TRBV3-2) to TRBJ2-4, with 9 nucleotides matching TRBD1. Germline loops: CDR1 LGHDT, CDR2 YNNKEL (reference sequence). The CDR3 is 16 residues long. V shed 2 bases and J 6 bases; nucleotides not matched to a gene: 8.

This sequence joins TRBV5-1 and TRBJ1-4, with 11 bases that match TRBD1. The CDR3 is made up of 15 amino acids. Germline V lookup: CDR1 SGHRS, CDR2 YFSETQ. Losses at the gene ends were 0 bases for V and 7 bases for J; bases not matched to a gene: 2. The CDR3 DNA reads as TGCGCCAGCAGCTTGGAGGGACAGGGGGGTGAAAAACTGTTTTTT. This encodes CASSLEGQGGEKLFF.

The chain has TRBV27 and TRBJ1-2; D possibly corresponds to TRBD1 (5 bases). V lost 2 bases and J 4 bases, leaving 23 bases between the germline ends. The germline gives CDR1 MNHEY, CDR2 SMNVEV (reference sequence). The CDR3 runs 18 residues. As DNA, the CDR3 is TGTGCCAGCAGTTTAAGTATCTCTGGGCAGGGCGCGATCTATGGCTACACCTTC. Translating gives CASSLSISGQGAIYGYTF.

This chain links TRBV4-2 with TRBJ2-3, with 8 nucleotides matching TRBD2. From germline, CDR1 is LGHNA and CDR2 YNFKEQ. V was clipped by 0 bases and J by 1 base; unmatched bases: 9. This CDR3 has 18 residues. The CDR3 loop is CASSQEGSGGYRTDTQYF. CDR3 DNA: TGTGCCAGCAGCCAAGAAGGGAGCGGGGGTTACCGCACAGATACGCAGTATTTT.

The rearrangement links TRBV11-2 to TRBJ2-7, with a possible D match to TRBD1 (5 bases). The CDR3 is 14 residues long. Trimming stripped 2 bases from V and 0 bases from J, with 8 bases between. Germline V CDR1 and CDR2: SGHAT, FQNNGV. For the CDR3, the DNA is TGTGCCAGCAGCTTACAGGGCAGCTCCTACGAGCAGTACTTC. Translated: CASSLQGSSYEQYF.

The chain links TRBV3-1 (or the pseudogene TRBV3-2) to TRBJ2-5, with D unresolved. CDR1 is LGHDT, CDR2 YNNKEL, per germline (reference sequence). The CDR3 is 16 residues long. V was cut by 3 bases and J by 3 bases, with 17 bases left in between. The CDR3 here is CASSHGKLTVKETQYF. The CDR3 DNA sequence: TGTGCCAGCAGCCATGGAAAACTTACAGTTAAAGAGACCCAGTACTTC.

The CDR3 protein is CASSYSTGQATNEKLFF. DNA for the CDR3: TGTGCCAGCAGTTACTCGACAGGTCAAGCAACTAATGAAAAACTGTTTTTT. V is TRBV6-2 or TRBV6-3 and J is TRBJ1-4, with TRBD1 as a possible D gene (6 bases). The germline V gene encodes CDR1 MNHEY and CDR2 SVGEGT. Trimming took off 0 bases at V and 0 bases at J, with 11 bases between the two ends. The CDR3 is made up of 17 amino acids.

CDR3 loop: CASSQGGYSQPQHF. CDR3 bases: TGTGCCAGCAGCCAGGGGGGCTACAGTCAGCCCCAGCATTTT. The chain joins TRBV6-6 to TRBJ1-5; 7 nucleotides match TRBD1. V shed 6 bases and J 6 bases; nucleotides not matched to a gene: 8. Germline-derived CDR1 and CDR2 are MNHNY and SVGAGI (reference sequence). This CDR3 has 14 residues.

The chain employs TRBV3-1 (or the pseudogene TRBV3-2) and TRBJ1-1; D is ambiguous. The CDR3 is 14 residues long. Trimming shortened V by 2 bases and J by 3 bases, and 10 bases separated the two germline ends. Germline V lookup: CDR1 LGHDT, CDR2 YNNKEL (reference sequence). CDR3 sequence: CASSQKFGDTEAFF. CDR3 DNA sequence: TGTGCCAGCAGCCAAAAATTCGGGGACACTGAAGCTTTCTTT.

The chain couples TRBV13 to TRBJ2-7; no firm D call. The CDR3 is made up of 13 amino acids. With 3 bases removed from V and 2 bases from J, the gap between germline ends came to 8 bases. Looked up from germline, CDR1 is PRHDT and CDR2 is FYEKMQ (reference sequence). Here the CDR3 DNA reads TGTGCCAGCAGCTTGGGCACCGCCTACGAGCAGTACTTC. This sequence encodes CASSLGTAYEQYF.

This rearrangement joins TRBV7-9 to TRBJ1-6, with D perhaps matching TRBD1 (6 bases). Trimming cost V 10 bases and J 5 bases, with 18 bases left between them. The V gene's germline CDR1 is SEHNR and CDR2 FQNEAQ (reference sequence). This CDR3 spans 15 amino acids. Written as DNA, the CDR3 is TGTGCCACCATGGAAACAGGGATTGATAATTCACCCCTCCACTTT. Translation gives CATMETGIDNSPLHF.

The chain uses TRBV15 and TRBJ2-5, with D unresolved. Looked up from germline, CDR1 is LNHNV and CDR2 is YYDKDF (reference sequence). This CDR3 has 12 residues. The germline V and J ends were trimmed by 3 bases and 4 bases, with 6 bases remaining between them. DNA of the CDR3: TGTGCCACCAGCAGGCAGGCAGAGACCCAGTACTTC. Amino acid sequence: CATSRQAETQYF.

CDR3 coding DNA: TGCGCCAGCAGCCAAGATCTGGAGGGCGGCTACACCTTC. As protein: CASSQDLEGGYTF. The V call is TRBV4-1, the J call TRBJ1-2; D is unresolved. Germline CDR1 MGHRA, CDR2 YSYEKL. V shed 0 bases and J shed 8 bases, with 10 bases lying between them. The CDR3 is made up of 13 amino acids.

This clone was seen more than once but under ten times. The chain has TRBV5-6 and TRBJ2-2; D perhaps matches TRBD1 (6 bases). V lost 5 bases to trimming and J lost 1 base, with 12 bases between them. The germline V gene has CDR1 SGHDT and CDR2 YYEEEE. The CDR3 is 15 residues long. The CDR3 DNA sequence: TGTGCCAGCAGAAAACAGGGCGTGAACACCGGGGAGCTGTTTTTT. Its protein is CASRKQGVNTGELFF. The complete variable domain, with remaining parts taken from reference TRBV5-6 and TRBJ2-2, reads DAGVTQSPTHLIKTRGQQVTLRCSPKSGHDTVSWYQQALGQGPQFIFQYYEEEERQRGNFPDRFSGHQFPNYSSELNVNALLLGDSALYLCASRKQGVNTGELFFGEGSRLTVL.